The 15 T cell receptor beta chains in this list originate from one sample, sequenced in a study of shared clonotypes between healthy human individuals. Assay used: immunoSEQ multiplex PCR; TCRdb lists only in-frame clones, some missing. The data show under 650,000 clones, approximately 95% seen once. The source material was naive CD4+ T cells sorted from blood. Subset given: CD45RA+ positively selected. Source of these receptors: a woman aged 25 to 39 in good health.

The rearrangement links TRBV5-5 to TRBJ2-7; maybe TRBD2 (5 bases). Germline loops: CDR1 SGHKS, CDR2 YYEKEE (reference sequence). The CDR3 loop spans 20 amino acids. Trimming shortened V by 4 bases and J by 0 bases, and 29 bases separated the two germline ends. CDR3 in amino acids: CASSPRHLWGDIASSYEQYF. In DNA, the CDR3 is TGTGCCAGCAGCCCTAGACACCTGTGGGGAGACATCGCTAGCTCCTACGAGCAGTACTTC. Full variable domain (remainder filled in from reference TRBV5-5 and TRBJ2-7): DAGVTQSPTHLIKTRGQQVTLRCSPISGHKSVSWYQQVLGQGPQFIFQYYEKEERGRGNFPDRFSARQFPNYSSELNVNALLLGDSALYLCASSPRHLWGDIASSYEQYFGPGTRLTVT.

The chain recombines TRBV25-1 with TRBJ1-5; D possibly corresponds to TRBD1 (5 bases). V gave up 8 bases and J gave up 1 base, with 12 bases separating them. Germline V gene sequence: CDR1 MGHDK, CDR2 SYGVNS. The CDR3 loop spans 14 amino acids. In nucleotides, the CDR3 is TGTGCCAGCGGATTGGGGGGGAGCAATCAGCCCCAGCATTTT. Translation: CASGLGGSNQPQHF.

The V and J genes are TRBV6-1 and TRBJ2-3, with D uncertain. The CDR3 is made up of 13 amino acids. Trimming shortened V by 5 bases and J by 5 bases, and 11 bases separated the two germline ends. CDR1 MNHNS and CDR2 SASEGT come from the germline V gene. DNA for the CDR3: TGTGCCAGCAGTACGCCGGGCCAAGATACGCAGTATTTT. This gives the protein CASSTPGQDTQYF.

This chain joins TRBV11-3 and TRBJ2-7; tentatively, D is TRBD2 (6 bases). Germline V CDR1 and CDR2: SGHNT, YENEEA. V was clipped by 2 bases and J by 4 bases, with 9 bases between them. CDR3 length equals 13 residues. CDR3 residues: CASSLMGRYEQYF. The DNA of the CDR3 is TGTGCCAGCAGCTTAATGGGGAGGTACGAGCAGTACTTC.

Worth noting for this clone: The sample has other DNA sequences that encode this CDR3 too. CDR3 sequence: CASSLGLAATDTQYF. The CDR3 DNA follows: TGTGCCAGCTCACTGGGACTAGCGGCCACAGATACGCAGTATTTT. V is TRBV18 and J is TRBJ2-3; 11 bases agree with TRBD2. Unmatched junction bases numbered 2, after V lost 4 bases and J lost 2 bases. CDR1 is KGHSH, CDR2 LQKENI, per germline. This CDR3 comprises 15 residues.

The V and J genes are TRBV19 and TRBJ2-3; a possible D gene is TRBD2 (6 bases). CDR3 length: 17 residues. Germline V gene data show CDR1 as LNHDA and CDR2 as SQIVND (reference sequence). V was pared by 3 bases and J by 2 bases, with 18 bases between. The CDR3 protein is CASSMVGGSGATDTQYF. The DNA for the CDR3 is TGTGCCAGTAGTATGGTAGGAGGGAGTGGAGCCACAGATACGCAGTATTTT. Full variable domain (remainder filled in from reference TRBV19 and TRBJ2-3): DGGITQSPKYLFRKEGQNVTLSCEQNLNHDAMYWYRQDPGQGLRLIYYSQIVNDFQKGDIAEGYSVSREKKESFPLTVTSAQKNPTAFYLCASSMVGGSGATDTQYFGPGTRLTVL.

The chain couples TRBV28 to TRBJ1-1, with 10 bases matching TRBD1. This CDR3 region has 14 residues. J lost 2 bases, V lost 6 bases, and 3 bases had no gene match. The V gene's germline CDR1 is MDHEN and CDR2 SYDVKM. In nucleotides, the CDR3 is TGTGCCAGCAGCGAGACAGGGGGCAACACTGAAGCTTTCTTT. Translation gives CASSETGGNTEAFF.

The J gene is TRBJ1-5, the V gene TRBV6-1; the D is unclear. CDR1 is MNHNS and CDR2 is SASEGT in the germline V gene. The ends were cut back, 4 bases at V and 6 bases at J, with 16 bases in the middle. CDR3 length: 15 residues. The CDR3 loop is CASSARVDTGQPQHF. CDR3 DNA sequence: TGTGCCAGCAGTGCCCGGGTGGATACGGGTCAGCCCCAGCATTTT.

The chain carries TRBV5-1 and TRBJ2-1, with 7 positions matching TRBD1. Trimming cost V 3 bases and J 3 bases; bases outside gene matches: 9. This CDR3 has 16 amino acids. CDR1 is SGHRS, CDR2 YFSETQ, per germline. The CDR3 region is CASSYLTGRIYNEQFF. CDR3 sequence (DNA): TGCGCCAGCAGCTACCTGACAGGGCGGATCTACAATGAGCAGTTCTTC.

The chain uses TRBV6-1 and TRBJ1-1; perhaps TRBD1 as D (5 bases). Trimming removed 9 bases from V and 0 bases from J, with 14 bases in between. This CDR3 spans 14 amino acids. CDR1 is MNHNS, CDR2 SASEGT, per germline. The CDR3 DNA reads as TGTGCCAGTATCCCGGGACCGGTGAACACTGAAGCTTTCTTT. This translates into CASIPGPVNTEAFF.

As DNA, the CDR3 is TGTGCCATCAGTGAGTTTGGGGATTCACCCCTCCACTTT. Translating gives CAISEFGDSPLHF. This rearrangement joins TRBV10-3 to TRBJ1-6; the D is unclear. Germline CDR1 and CDR2: ENHRY and SYGVKD. This CDR3 spans 13 amino acids. Trimming took 1 base from V and 8 from J, leaving 6 bases between them.

This clone has only one observation. The chain is built from TRBV4-2 and TRBJ2-1, with 9 bases fitting TRBD2. The CDR3 is 15 residues long. From germline, CDR1 is LGHNA and CDR2 YNFKEQ. Losses at the gene ends were 0 bases for V and 12 bases for J; bases not matched to a gene: 9. CDR3 region: CASSQEGAGGVRQFF. CDR3 nucleotide sequence: TGTGCCAGCAGCCAAGAAGGCGCGGGAGGGGTTCGGCAGTTCTTC.

CDR3: CASSPGRNYEQYF. The DNA of the CDR3 is TGTGCCAGCAGTCCCGGACGGAACTACGAGCAGTACTTC. The chain employs TRBV27 and TRBJ2-7; D gene uncertain. Between the trimmed V and J ends, which lost 5 bases and 3 bases, there was a span of 11 bases. The CDR3 is made up of 13 amino acids. Germline values: CDR1 MNHEY, CDR2 SMNVEV (reference sequence).

The count of this clone is one. This rearrangement joins TRBV7-2 to TRBJ1-3; D may be TRBD1 (6 bases). The CDR3 length is 17 residues. With 5 bases removed from V and 0 bases from J, the gap between germline ends came to 17 bases. The germline V gene has CDR1 SGHTA and CDR2 FQGNSA. The CDR3 spells CASSRGHNKPSGNTIYF. CDR3 coding DNA: TGTGCCAGCAGCCGGGGACACAATAAGCCCTCTGGAAACACCATATATTTT.

V usage is TRBV5-6 and J usage is TRBJ2-5; D is unclear. Deletions cut 7 bases from V and 1 base from J, with 11 bases between. The CDR3 totals 13 residues. Germline V gives CDR1 SGHDT, CDR2 YYEEEE. The DNA for the CDR3 is TGTGCCAGCCACTCCACGATCCAAGAGACCCAGTACTTC. Amino acid sequence: CASHSTIQETQYF.